The 9 T cell receptor beta chains reported below all come from one sample, sequenced in a study of control samples from healthy donors and cancer patients. The protocol was immunoSEQ multiplex PCR, while the TCRdb copy is restricted to in-frame clones and leaves out a portion. The table shows tens of thousands of clones, with around 90% occurring only once. The sequencing input was PBMCs. The source of these receptors is a young man with colorectal cancer.

As DNA, the CDR3 is TGTGCCAGCAGTCCAGGAGAGAGGGAGCTGTTTTTT. Translating it yields CASSPGERELFF. The V and J genes are TRBV12-3 or TRBV12-4 and TRBJ2-2, with no clear D. Trimming stripped 5 bases from V and 9 bases from J, with 10 bases between. The CDR3 is made up of 12 amino acids.

This clone has just a few counts. This chain uses TRBV19 with TRBJ1-2; D is ambiguous. The CDR3 has 13 amino acids. V dropped 1 base and J dropped 6 bases, with 9 bases sitting between them. Germline loops: CDR1 LNHDA, CDR2 SQIVND (reference sequence). The CDR3 loop is CASSIGWSDGYTF. In DNA form, the CDR3 reads TGTGCCAGTAGTATAGGTTGGAGTGATGGCTACACCTTC.

The chain uses TRBV11-3 and TRBJ2-1; perhaps TRBD1 as D (6 bases). Per germline, CDR1 SGHNT and CDR2 YENEEA. The V end lost 1 base, the J end lost 10 bases, and 11 bases lay between the germline ends. The CDR3 runs to 13 residues. CDR3 DNA: TGTGCCAGCAGCTTAGGTGGGGGCACCGAGCAGTTCTTC. It is translated as CASSLGGGTEQFF.

This rearrangement joins TRBV7-2 to TRBJ2-5; 15 bases agree with TRBD2. Germline trimming cut 2 bases from V and 8 bases from J; bases unmatched to any gene: 9. The V gene's germline CDR1 is SGHTA and CDR2 FQGNSA. The CDR3 loop spans 17 amino acids. The CDR3 region has the DNA TGTGCCAGCAGCTTATTCCCGGGACTAGCGGGGGGTTTCACCCAGTACTTC. Its protein product is CASSLFPGLAGGFTQYF.

This chain uses TRBV7-6 with TRBJ2-3; possibly TRBD1 or TRBD2 for D (6 bases each). Germline lookup yields CDR1 SGHVS and CDR2 FNYEAQ. V gave up 1 base and J gave up 9 bases, with 11 bases separating them. The CDR3 is 13 amino acids. Here the CDR3 reads CASSLEEGVTQYF. In nucleotides, the CDR3 is TGTGCCAGCAGCTTAGAGGAGGGGGTAACGCAGTATTTT.

V gene TRBV9 combines with J gene TRBJ1-1; no reliable D call. Trimming took off 0 bases at V and 7 bases at J, with 10 bases between the two ends. There are 13 residues in the CDR3. Per the germline V gene, CDR1 is SGDLS and CDR2 is YYNGEE. The CDR3 here is CASSVDPESEAFF. DNA of the CDR3: TGTGCCAGCAGCGTAGACCCTGAGAGTGAAGCTTTCTTT.

This chain links TRBV5-4 with TRBJ1-1; D is unresolved. Germline values: CDR1 SGHNT, CDR2 YYREEE (reference sequence). Trimming pared 0 bases from V and 0 bases from J, leaving 6 bases between. The CDR3 runs to 14 residues. The CDR3 loop is CASSLGGLNTEAFF. CDR3 DNA: TGTGCCAGCAGCTTGGGAGGGTTGAACACTGAAGCTTTCTTT. Full variable domain (remainder filled in from reference TRBV5-4 and TRBJ1-1): ETGVTQSPTHLIKTRGQQVTLRCSSQSGHNTVSWYQQALGQGPQFIFQYYREEENGRGNFPPRFSGLQFPNYSSELNVNALELDDSALYLCASSLGGLNTEAFFGQGTRLTVV.

This rearrangement joins TRBV30 to TRBJ1-3; D is unresolved. Deletions cut 4 bases from V and 2 bases from J, with 6 bases between. Germline V gives CDR1 GTSNPN, CDR2 SVGIG (reference sequence). The CDR3 sequence is 12 residues long. DNA for the CDR3: TGTGCCTGGAACCCGGCTGGAAACACCATATATTTT. It codes for CAWNPAGNTIYF.

CDR3 in amino acids: CASSEPGDREKLFF. For the CDR3, the DNA is TGTGCCAGCAGTGAGCCGGGGGATCGTGAAAAACTGTTTTTT. The chain links TRBV25-1 to TRBJ1-4; TRBD1 is a possible D gene (5 bases). CDR3 length: 14 residues. CDR1 MGHDK and CDR2 SYGVNS come from the germline V gene. The germline V and J ends were trimmed by 3 bases and 7 bases, with 12 bases remaining between them.